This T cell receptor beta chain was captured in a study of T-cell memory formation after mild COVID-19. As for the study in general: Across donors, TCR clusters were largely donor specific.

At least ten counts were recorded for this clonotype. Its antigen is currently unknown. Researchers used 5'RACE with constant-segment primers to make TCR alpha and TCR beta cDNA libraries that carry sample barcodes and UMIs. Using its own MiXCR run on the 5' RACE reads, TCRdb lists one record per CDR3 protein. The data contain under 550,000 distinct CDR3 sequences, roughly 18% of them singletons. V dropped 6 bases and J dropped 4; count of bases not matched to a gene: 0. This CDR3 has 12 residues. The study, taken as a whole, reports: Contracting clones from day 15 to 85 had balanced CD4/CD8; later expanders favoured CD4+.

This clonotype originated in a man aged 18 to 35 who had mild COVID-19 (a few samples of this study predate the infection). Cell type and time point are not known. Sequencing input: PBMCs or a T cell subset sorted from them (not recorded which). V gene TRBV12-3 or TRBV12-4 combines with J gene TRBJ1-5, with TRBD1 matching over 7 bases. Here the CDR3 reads CASRTGNQPQHF. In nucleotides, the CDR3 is TGTGCCAGCAGGACAGGGAATCAGCCCCAGCATTTT.